The clone carrying this T cell receptor beta chain appeared once. The data are from a study of blood T cell repertoires in COVID-19. Original methodology: Researchers report that nucleated cell counts were estimated from reference gene primer amplification. Here immunoSEQ multiplex PCR was the method, and the copy in TCRdb shows in-frame clones only, minus some. The V and J calls and clone size are taken from that table; D and trimming were inferred from the DNA. The sample yields 100,000 to 150,000 clones, 70% to 90% seen once. The CDR3 length is 18 residues. Losses at the gene ends were 1 base for V and 0 bases for J; bases not matched to a gene: 12. CDR1 is GTSNPN and CDR2 is SVGIG in the germline V gene (reference sequence).

Sample: peripheral blood. J is TRBJ2-1 and V is TRBV30; 7 nucleotides line up with TRBD2. The source of this sequence is a woman aged 50 to 60 with acute or convalescent COVID-19. The CDR3 DNA is TGTGCCTGGAGTGGCTGGGGTAGCCGGGAGGCCTCCTACAATGAGCAGTTCTTC. This encodes CAWSGWGSREASYNEQFF.